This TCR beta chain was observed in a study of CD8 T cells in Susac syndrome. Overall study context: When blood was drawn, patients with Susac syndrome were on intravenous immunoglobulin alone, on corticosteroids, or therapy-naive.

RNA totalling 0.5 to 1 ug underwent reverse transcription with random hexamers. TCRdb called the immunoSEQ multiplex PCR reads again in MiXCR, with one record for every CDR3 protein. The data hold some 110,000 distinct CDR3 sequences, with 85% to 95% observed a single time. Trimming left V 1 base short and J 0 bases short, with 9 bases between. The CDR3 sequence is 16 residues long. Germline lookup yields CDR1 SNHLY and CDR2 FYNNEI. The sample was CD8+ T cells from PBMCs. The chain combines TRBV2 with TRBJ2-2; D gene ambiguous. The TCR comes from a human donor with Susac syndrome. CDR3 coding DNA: TGTGCCAGCAGTGAAGTGGCAGCTGCGAACACCGGGGAGCTGTTTTTT. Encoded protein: CASSEVAAANTGELFF.